This T cell receptor (beta chain) was documented in a study of Graves' ophthalmopathy and Graves' hyperthyroidism. This CDR3 has 16 amino acids. Unmatched junction bases numbered 9, after V lost 5 bases and J lost 0 bases. Germline V CDR1 and CDR2: ENHRY, SYGVKD. Using RNA transcripts, the TCR beta CDR3 regions were amplified. HTBI primers were used in a first-round RT-PCR, which preceded a second-round multiplex PCR. TCRdb independently ran MiXCR on the multiplex PCR reads; one entry per CDR3 protein. Of 200,000 to 300,000 distinct CDR3 sequences detected, around 42% appear once; the ten largest clones hold roughly 45%.

Sequenced sample: peripheral blood. This TCR came from an adult man with Graves' ophthalmopathy. The chain couples TRBV10-3 to TRBJ2-7; 8 nucleotides agree with TRBD1. In nucleotides, the CDR3 is TGTGCCATCAGTTTACAATCGGGACAGGTCTCCTACGAGCAGTACTTC. It codes for CAISLQSGQVSYEQYF.